Below are 9 T cell receptor beta chains sequenced from a single sample in a study of cytomegalovirus exposure and HLA in healthy donors. Primers included in the PCR were 60 Vbeta and 13 Jbeta primers. Data came from immunoSEQ multiplex PCR; TCRdb stores just in-frame clones and leaves some out. The sample has around 200,000 clones, around four fifths seen once. Sequencing used PBMCs. Receptors originate from a woman aged 40 to 50 in good health and CMV-seronegative.

The chain links TRBV7-6 to TRBJ2-5, with D unresolved. This CDR3 contains 11 residues. Trimming stripped 5 bases from V and 1 base from J, with 2 bases between. Germline-derived CDR1 and CDR2 are SGHVS and FNYEAQ. This CDR3 is CASSLQETQYF. The CDR3 region has the DNA TGTGCCAGCAGCCTCCAAGAGACCCAGTACTTC.

The chain is built from TRBV28 and TRBJ1-2; no firm D call. V lost 3 bases and J lost 4, with 18 bases in between. The CDR3 totals 16 residues. From germline, CDR1 is MDHEN and CDR2 SYDVKM. The DNA for the CDR3 is TGTGCCAGCAGTTTGGCGGGAGGTCCTACTCTCTATGGCTACACCTTC. This encodes CASSLAGGPTLYGYTF.

The J gene is TRBJ2-3, the V gene TRBV2; D may be TRBD2 (7 bases). The germline V gene encodes CDR1 SNHLY and CDR2 FYNNEI. V dropped 4 bases and J dropped 2 bases, with 19 bases sitting between them. This CDR3 spans 17 amino acids. Here the CDR3 reads CASSGDPGGSPTDTQYF. The CDR3 bases are TGTGCCAGCAGTGGGGACCCGGGGGGCAGCCCCACAGATACGCAGTATTTT.

This clone is a singleton in its sample. The rearrangement joins TRBV11-3 to TRBJ2-7, with D tentatively TRBD2 (5 bases). Per the germline V gene, CDR1 is SGHNT and CDR2 is YENEEA. CDR3 length equals 14 residues. Trimming took 5 bases from V and 2 from J, leaving 13 bases between them. The CDR3 reads CASSPIGIPYEQYF. CDR3 DNA: TGTGCCAGCAGCCCGATCGGGATCCCCTACGAGCAGTACTTC. The full variable domain, rest sourced from reference TRBV11-3 and TRBJ2-7, is EAGVVQSPRYKIIEKKQPVAFWCNPISGHNTLYWYLQNLGQGPELLIRYENEEAVDDSQLPKDRFSAERLKGVDSTLKIQPAELGDSAVYLCASSPIGIPYEQYFGPGTRLTVT.

This rearrangement joins TRBV6-1 to TRBJ1-1; possible D gene TRBD1, 5 bases. CDR3 size: 14 residues. The germline CDR1 and CDR2 sequences are MNHNS and SASEGT. Deletions cut 6 bases from V and 1 base from J, with 12 bases between. Here the CDR3 reads CASRGQGSNTEAFF. The DNA for the CDR3 is TGTGCCAGCAGGGGCCAGGGATCGAACACTGAAGCTTTCTTT.

As to this clone: One end of the junction is discordant with germline, which a read error may explain. This sequence joins TRBV2 and TRBJ1-4; TRBD1 aligns across 8 bases. The CDR3 is 14 amino acids. Per germline, CDR1 SNHLY and CDR2 FYNNEI. CDR3 region: CASSEDRAKEKLFF. In DNA form, the CDR3 reads TGTGCCAGCAGCGAGGACAGGGCTAAGGAAAAACTGTTTTTT.

The chain is built from TRBV5-4 and TRBJ1-2, with D perhaps TRBD1 (5 bases). Trimming cost V 1 base and J 7 bases, with 11 bases left between them. Germline loops: CDR1 SGHNT, CDR2 YYREEE (reference sequence). CDR3 length: 13 residues. CDR3 amino acids: CASSLRGASGYTF. The CDR3 DNA follows: TGTGCCAGCAGCTTGAGGGGCGCTTCTGGCTACACCTTC. Supplemented by reference TRBV5-4 and TRBJ1-2, the full variable domain reads ETGVTQSPTHLIKTRGQQVTLRCSSQSGHNTVSWYQQALGQGPQFIFQYYREEENGRGNFPPRFSGLQFPNYSSELNVNALELDDSALYLCASSLRGASGYTFGSGTRLTVV.

The chain carries TRBV7-8 and TRBJ2-1; TRBD2 matches 12 bases. Germline CDR1 and CDR2: SGHVS and FQNEAQ. This CDR3 is 15 amino acids long. V gave up 5 bases and J gave up 9 bases; unmatched junction bases: 8. CDR3 coding DNA: TGTGCCAGCAGCCCCCCACTAGCGGGGGGTGGTGAGCAGTTCTTC. Amino acids: CASSPPLAGGGEQFF.

This chain uses TRBV5-4 with TRBJ2-5, with a tentative D call TRBD2 (6 bases). CDR3 length: 14 residues. V lost 3 bases, J lost 2 bases, and 11 bases lay in between. Per germline, CDR1 SGHNT and CDR2 YYREEE (reference sequence). The CDR3 bases are TGTGCCAGCAGCTCAGGGACTCTTCAAGAGACCCAGTACTTC. As protein: CASSSGTLQETQYF.